This is a list of T cell receptor beta chains from one sample in a study of blood T cell repertoires in COVID-19. Repertoires were generated with immunoSEQ multiplex PCR, while TCRdb's copy carries only in-frame clones and drops some. The repertoire holds about 130,000 clones, with around 88% as singletons. Sequenced: peripheral blood. These receptor sequences come from a man aged 45-60 years with acute or convalescent COVID-19. Both conserved end residues are part of each CDR3. The D gene is left open where the match is weak. Expanded clones get a size class; other rows say once, few or many, or leave the size out.

.	TRBV19	.	TRBJ2-3	CASSIRVRDPTDTQYF	TGTGCCAGTAGTATTAGAGTTCGGGATCCCACAGATACGCAGTATTTT
.	TRBV3-1/TRBV3-2	.	TRBJ1-2	CASSQEWGQRYGYTF	TGTGCCAGCAGCCAAGAGTGGGGACAAAGATATGGCTACACCTTC
.	TRBV6-5	TRBD2	TRBJ2-7	CASSYERGSYEQYF	TGTGCCAGCAGTTACGAGCGGGGTTCCTACGAGCAGTACTTC
.	TRBV28	TRBD1	TRBJ1-1	CASSSPDRVALLGEAFF	TGTGCCAGCAGTTCACCAGACAGGGTCGCCCTTTTGGGGGAAGCTTTCTTT
.	TRBV18	TRBD1	TRBJ1-5	CASSPDRGQPQHF	TGTGCCAGCTCCCCCGACAGGGGTCAGCCCCAGCATTTT
few	TRBV25-1	.	TRBJ1-2	CASSDPRDGQSYGYTF	TGTGCCAGCAGTGATCCCCGTGACGGACAGAGCTATGGCTACACCTTC
.	TRBV2	.	TRBJ1-2	CANGGDSGYTF	TGTGCCAACGGTGGAGACTCTGGCTACACCTTC
.	TRBV5-4	.	TRBJ2-7	CASSLRTGIHEQYF	TGTGCCAGCAGCTTACGTACAGGGATCCACGAGCAGTACTTC
.	TRBV5-4	TRBD1	TRBJ1-6	CASRKDRDEITLHF	TGTGCCAGCAGAAAGGACAGGGATGAGATCACCCTCCACTTT
.	TRBV28	.	TRBJ2-2	CASRTVDRSKGGELFF	TGTGCCAGCAGGACCGTCGACAGGTCCAAAGGGGGGGAGCTGTTTTTT
few	TRBV7-2	TRBD2	TRBJ2-6	CASSYSQREVLTF	TGTGCCAGCAGTTACTCCCAGCGGGAGGTTCTGACTTTC
.	TRBV5-6	.	TRBJ1-5	CASSLGPRDPQHF	TGTGCCAGCAGCTTGGGTCCGCGAGATCCCCAGCATTTT
.	TRBV19	TRBD1	TRBJ2-5	CASSGRQGEPGETQYF	TGTGCCAGTAGTGGCCGACAGGGTGAACCTGGAGAGACCCAGTACTTC
.	TRBV7-2	TRBD1	TRBJ1-2	CASSLALGTAYGYTF	TGTGCCAGCAGCTTAGCTTTGGGGACAGCCTATGGCTACACCTTC
once	TRBV9	TRBD2	TRBJ2-7	CASSVDMASGILGEQYF	TGTGCCAGCAGCGTAGATATGGCTAGCGGGATCTTGGGCGAGCAGTACTTC
.	TRBV9	.	TRBJ2-6	CATGGGGPYGPLGANVLTF	TGTGCCACCGGAGGGGGGGGGCCCTATGGTCCTCTCGGGGCCAACGTCCTGACTTTC
.	TRBV5-4	TRBD2	TRBJ2-1	CASSPLAGGQSEQFF	TGTGCCAGCAGCCCACTAGCGGGGGGGCAGAGTGAGCAGTTCTTC
once	TRBV19	.	TRBJ1-2	CASSKRGWGDSYGYTF	TGTGCCAGTAGTAAAAGGGGTTGGGGTGACTCCTATGGCTACACCTTC
.	TRBV5-1	.	TRBJ2-3	CASSLRVSGDTQYF	TGCGCCAGCAGCCTCAGGGTTTCGGGAGATACGCAGTATTTT
.	TRBV13	.	TRBJ1-1	CASSFPTGVLNTEAFF	TGTGCCAGCAGCTTCCCGACAGGTGTCCTGAACACTGAAGCTTTCTTT
once	TRBV19	TRBD2	TRBJ2-1	CASSRQASGGWLEQFF	TGTGCCAGTAGTAGGCAAGCTAGCGGGGGTTGGTTGGAGCAGTTCTTC
.	TRBV7-2	.	TRBJ1-1	CASSSLHVNTEAFF	TGTGCCAGCAGCTCTTTACACGTAAACACTGAAGCTTTCTTT